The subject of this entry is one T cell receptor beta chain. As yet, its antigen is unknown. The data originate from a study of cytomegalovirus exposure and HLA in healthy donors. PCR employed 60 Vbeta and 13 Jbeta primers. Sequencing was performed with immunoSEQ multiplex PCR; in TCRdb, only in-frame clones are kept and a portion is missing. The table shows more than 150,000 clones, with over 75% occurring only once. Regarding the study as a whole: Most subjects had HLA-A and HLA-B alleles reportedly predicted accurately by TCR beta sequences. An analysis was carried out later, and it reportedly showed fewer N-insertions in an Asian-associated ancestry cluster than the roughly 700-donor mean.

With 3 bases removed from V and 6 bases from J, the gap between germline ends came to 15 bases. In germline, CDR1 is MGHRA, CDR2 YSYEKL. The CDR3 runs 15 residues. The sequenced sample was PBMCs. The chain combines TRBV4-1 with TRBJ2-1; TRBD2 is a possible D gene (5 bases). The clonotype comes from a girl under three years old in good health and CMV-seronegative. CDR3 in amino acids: CASSHGFGLFNEQFF. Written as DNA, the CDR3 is TGCGCCAGCAGCCACGGCTTCGGACTGTTCAATGAGCAGTTCTTC.